This T cell receptor (beta chain) was observed in a study of spatial heterogeneity in lung cancer. The V segment lost 6 bases and the J segment 2 bases; nucleotides outside the gene matches: 4. Germline-derived CDR1 and CDR2 are SQVTM and ANQGSEA. This CDR3 has 13 residues. This clonotype was detected only a few times. The antigen is not known. TCRdb processed the 5' RACE reads anew with MiXCR; each CDR3 protein has one entry. The table lists under 100,000 distinct CDR3 sequences, approximately 8.6% of them singletons, with less than 8.5% in the top ten. Time point indicated: sample taken at primary tumor resection. Unsorted whole RNA samples from tumor, nontumor lung or frozen PBMC were sequenced. Notes on the study in general: There were more appearances of ubiquitous expanded tumor TCRs in blood at resection than at follow-up.

The chain carries TRBV29-1 and TRBJ1-5; 7 bases fit TRBD1. The material sequenced was PBMCs, taken at surgery. This clonotype was sampled from a male donor with early-stage non-small cell lung cancer. CDR3 sequence reads: CSVQDRGNQPQHF. In nucleotides, the CDR3 is TGCAGCGTCCAAGACAGGGGCAATCAGCCCCAGCATTTT.